This T cell receptor (beta chain) was identified during a study of cytomegalovirus exposure and HLA in healthy donors (dated by TCRdb to about 2017). With regard to the full study: In an earlier analysis of fewer than 750 of the donors, roughly 300 Gb of sequence data and 90 million to 130 million unique TCR beta sequences from about 179 million T cells were reported. The study profiled the T cell repertoires of hundreds of subjects by immunosequencing and related them to cytomegalovirus serostatus. Every discovery cohort repertoire had been produced on one sequencing platform. Roughly 5 DR-DQ haplotypes were handled as single units for association and clustering, since linkage in the cohort was strong. A separate validation cohort of 100 to 150 different subjects was used in addition to the approximately 700-subject first cohort. In a later analysis, previously published TCR beta repertoires from hundreds of donors were re-analyzed and high-resolution HLA genotyping was added so that TCR occurrence patterns could be studied. Roughly 300 gigabases of sequencing data and 75 million to 85 million unique TCR sequences made up an early release that covered 500 to 700 HLA-typed donors. The aim of the study was to test whether cataloging public T cell receptors could identify signatures of past pathogen exposure. Rather than using new phenotypic data, the later analysis identified candidate immune exposures from TCR beta sequences and from how often those sequences occurred across donors. In a later genetic analysis, genome-wide SNP genotypes for about three fifths of the roughly 670 donors were used, and that subset was treated as a discovery cohort. HLA typing included class I and class II loci at four-digit resolution. Donor age, sex, ethnicity and CMV serostatus were collected together with the repertoire data. The study combined high-throughput TCR immunosequencing, statistical association of individual TCRs with disease status, and machine learning to predict cytomegalovirus infection status. Of the 398 genotyped donors, approximately 82% fell in the genetic ancestry cluster associated with self-reported Caucasian donors. Across some 400 genotyped donors of the cohort, an average of roughly 200,000 unique TCR beta nucleotide sequences per donor were sequenced, and roughly 18% of those sequences were non-productive. An earlier analysis of 450 to 750 of the donors used high-throughput TCR beta sequencing to judge whether each TCR beta V gene segment behaved as functional or pseudogenic. The number of typed donors differed by locus: roughly 620-640 for A, B, C, DRB1 and DQB1; 500 to 550 for DQA1; 606 for DPA1; and around 470 for DPB1.

Preparation of the library involved the immunoSEQ multiplex PCR assay. A mixture of 60 forward primers for TCR Vbeta segments and 13 reverse primers for TCR Jbeta segments was used in the multiplex PCR. A multiplex PCR assay on genomic DNA amplified the CDR3 region of rearranged TCR beta genes. On the Illumina HiSeq System, the amplified TCR beta libraries were sequenced as 87-base-pair reads. The paper's processing steps were these. In a later analysis, some 80 million unique TCR beta chains were counted across the 650 to 700 repertoires, and approximately 11 million of these chains were shared by at least two donors. Raw reads were error-corrected and collapsed into unique sequences by a nearest-neighbor algorithm in which closely related sequences were merged to remove PCR and sequencing errors. To assign V, D and J gene segments, CDR3 sequences were aligned to IMGT reference sequences. For a sequence to be retained, a match of at least six nucleotides to both a V gene segment and a J gene segment was required. A rearrangement counted as productive if the CDR3 had no stop codons and remained in frame with V and J, and every other rearrangement counted as non-productive. CDR3 was defined according to IMGT convention as the region running from the second conserved V-encoded cysteine to the conserved J-encoded phenylalanine. The earlier analysis of 500 to 650 of the donors excluded any sequence lacking an unambiguous match to a single V gene segment. In an earlier analysis of some 590 of the donors, a V segment was called functional when productive rearrangements were above 56.7%, and segregating when the standard deviation between donors exceeded 5%. To diagnose cytomegalovirus status from the catalog of TCR beta chain sequences, a statistical classification framework was built. In a later analysis, V and J genes were assigned by comparing TCR nucleotide sequences against IMGT/GENE-DB human TR gene sequences. Using the TCRdist pipeline, a later analysis assigned CDR3 sequences along with most-parsimonious VDJ recombination scenarios. In a later analysis, each TCR beta chain was defined by its CDR3 amino acid sequence together with its V-gene family, and reads without a unique V-gene family were excluded. A later analysis removed several hundred highly shared, low-generation-probability nucleotide sequences to deal with suspected cross-contamination and a sequencing artifact. In a later analysis, a clonal expansion index for each public chain was calculated from normalized within-repertoire ranks of inferred template counts. A later analysis computed generation probabilities with a VDJ recombination model fitted to out-of-frame rearrangements, and checked the results against IGoR. Hypergeometric tests were used in a later analysis to score TCR-TCR, TCR-HLA and TCR-CMV co-occurrence, with a repertoire-size bias correction applied to the TCR pairs. In a later analysis, false discovery rates were estimated by permuting HLA or CMV assignments 20 times. A later analysis grouped co-occurring TCRs with DBSCAN, adding TCRdist sequence similarity when clustering within HLA-allele-positive subsets. For co-occurrence clustering, repertoires with fewer than 30,000 or more than 120,000 public chains were excluded, along with 4 to 6 repertoires with anomalous nucleotide sharing. TCRdb mirrors the immuneACCESS table, restricted to in-frame sequences. Some clones are absent from its copies; in checked studies, under half trace to an unresolved V gene, and the reason for the others is unknown. The V and J calls and clone size are taken from that table; D and trimming were inferred from the DNA. The sample profile shows about 150,000 clones; about 75% of them were found once. The biggest ten clones account for 1.3% to 1.5% of the sample.

A note on this clone: Its antigen is still unknown. The input lacks base qualities; no much larger clone sits a single base away.

The cohort consisted of 670 or so healthy bone marrow donors. All cohort members were sampled while nominally healthy, although unrecorded immune exposures were likely present. The donor tested CMV seronegative, placing the donor among the 352 seronegative members of the cohort. A peripheral blood sample was provided by each donor, and peripheral blood mononuclear cells were used for TCR beta sequencing. Genomic DNA extraction from the blood cell samples was performed with the Qiagen DNeasy Blood Extraction Kit. From V the trimming removes 1 base and from J it removes 5 bases, while the gene matches leave 2 bases of the junction unaccounted for. CDR1 and CDR2 (SEHNR, FQNEAQ) derive from the germline V gene (reference sequence). The CDR3 spans 14 residues, from the cysteine through the phenylalanine. Just the 42-base CDR3 DNA is kept, in frame starting at base 1. Study-wide conclusions, independent of this receptor: A cluster of highly shared sequence variants was judged likely to be a technical artifact of the sequencing pipeline. While some public TCRs were present in many individuals, most TCR sequences turned up only very rarely across donors. A further reported finding was that TCR beta sequences accurately predicted the HLA-A and HLA-B alleles for most subjects in the first cohort. In a later analysis, HLA-associated TCR beta chains showed more clonal expansion and lower generation probabilities than non-associated chains that were equally common. Several of the top co-occurrence clusters appeared to be linked to parvovirus B19, influenza, CMV and Epstein-Barr virus, according to a later analysis. The study listed 150 to 200 TCR beta chains as associated with cytomegalovirus. A later analysis associated 15,000 to 20,000 TCR beta sequences with specific HLA alleles at a false discovery rate of 0.05. Assigning TCR associations to individual alleles was difficult when HLA alleles, especially DR and DQ, strongly co-occurred. A later genetic analysis associated a missense DCLRE1C variant with V-gene and J-gene trimming of TCR beta chains, and an independent cohort replicated the association. Only TCR beta chains were sequenced in this cohort, and the absence of alpha or paired-chain data limited detectable features. Sequencing depth was assumed to be roughly uniform across donors in the presence/absence analyses, though that assumption may not hold. The authors suggested that the approach could potentially be extended to other disease states and immunological phenotypes. In a later analysis, TCR association rates were found to vary across HLA loci, with the most associated TCRs seen for DRB1 alleles and the fewest for HLA-C alleles. Linkage disequilibrium might explain the correlated functional status among segregating V segments, but an unknown experimental factor could not be ruled out. Some IMGT-functional V segments, including TRBV6-2 and TRBV6-3, could not be told apart with the 87-base-pair reads, so those segments were excluded. A few of the identified cytomegalovirus-associated TCR beta chains were confirmed in vitro to be specific for cytomegalovirus antigens. Because HLA typing was unavailable for some donors at each locus, only the typed subset was used in association tests. An earlier analysis of approximately 530 of the donors showed that most TCR beta V segments appeared in productive rearrangements either about 87% or about 30% of the time, which broadly matched IMGT annotations. Approximately 18 rarely observed V segments, including chromosome 9 orphons, were excluded from the earlier analysis of a few hundred of the donors because counts were too low. Cytomegalovirus status was reported to be diagnosed by the classifier with high specificity and sensitivity in both the original and validation cohorts. According to a later genetic analysis, donors in an Asian-associated ancestry cluster had fewer N-insertions in productive TCRs than the approximately 670-donor mean. For the cohort, immune exposure information was limited to CMV serostatus. Most CMV-associated TCR beta chains appeared to be HLA-restricted in a later analysis, and the HLA associations seemed to be driven largely by CMV exposure.

The sample consisted of PBMCs. The source is a man younger than 30 in good health and CMV-seronegative. The chain joins TRBV7-9 to TRBJ2-7; TRBD2 matches 10 bases in the middle. The sequence in DNA is TGTGCCAGCAGCTTAGGGCTAGCGGGAGACGAGCAGTACTTC. It codes for CASSLGLAGDEQYF.